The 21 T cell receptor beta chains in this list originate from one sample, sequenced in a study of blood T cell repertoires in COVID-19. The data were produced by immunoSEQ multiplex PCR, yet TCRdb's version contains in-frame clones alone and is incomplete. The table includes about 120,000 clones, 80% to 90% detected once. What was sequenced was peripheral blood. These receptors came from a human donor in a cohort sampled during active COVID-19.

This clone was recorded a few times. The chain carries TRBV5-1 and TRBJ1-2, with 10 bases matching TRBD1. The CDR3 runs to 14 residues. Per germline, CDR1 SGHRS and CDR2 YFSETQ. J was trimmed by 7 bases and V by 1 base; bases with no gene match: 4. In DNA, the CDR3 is TGCGCCAGCAGCTTGCGACAGGGGGCGGCTGGCTACACCTTC. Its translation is CASSLRQGAAGYTF. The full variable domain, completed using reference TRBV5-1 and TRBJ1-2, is KAGVTQTPRYLIKTRGQQVTLSCSPISGHRSVSWYQQTPGQGLQFLFEYFSETQRNKGNFPGRFSGRQFSNSRSEMNVSTLELGDSALYLCASSLRQGAAGYTFGSGTRLTVV.

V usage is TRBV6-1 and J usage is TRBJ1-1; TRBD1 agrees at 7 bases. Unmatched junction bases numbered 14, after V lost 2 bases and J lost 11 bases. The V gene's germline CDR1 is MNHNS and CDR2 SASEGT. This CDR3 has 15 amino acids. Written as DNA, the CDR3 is TGTGCCAGCAGTGAATTGGTCGACAGGGATCAAGGGGCTTTCTTT. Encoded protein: CASSELVDRDQGAFF.

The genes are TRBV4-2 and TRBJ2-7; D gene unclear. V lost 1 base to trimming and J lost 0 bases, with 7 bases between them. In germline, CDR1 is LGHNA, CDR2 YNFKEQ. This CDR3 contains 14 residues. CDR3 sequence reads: CASSQGLSSYEQYF. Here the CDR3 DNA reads TGTGCCAGCAGCCAAGGTCTCAGCTCCTACGAGCAGTACTTC.

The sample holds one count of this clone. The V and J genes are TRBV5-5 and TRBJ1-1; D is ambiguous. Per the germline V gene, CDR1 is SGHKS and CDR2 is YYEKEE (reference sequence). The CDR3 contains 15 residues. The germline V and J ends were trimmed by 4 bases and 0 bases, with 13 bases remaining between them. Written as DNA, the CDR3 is TGTGCCAGCAGCCCGAGGCAGACGTTGAACACTGAAGCTTTCTTT. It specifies CASSPRQTLNTEAFF.

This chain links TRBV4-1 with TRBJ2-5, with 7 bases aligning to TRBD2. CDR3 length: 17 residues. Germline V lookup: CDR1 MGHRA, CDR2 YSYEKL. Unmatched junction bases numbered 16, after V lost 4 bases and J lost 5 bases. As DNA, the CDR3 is TGCGCCAGCAGCCGGGGTGTAGGACTAGGGTCTTTGGAGACCCAGTACTTC. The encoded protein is CASSRGVGLGSLETQYF.

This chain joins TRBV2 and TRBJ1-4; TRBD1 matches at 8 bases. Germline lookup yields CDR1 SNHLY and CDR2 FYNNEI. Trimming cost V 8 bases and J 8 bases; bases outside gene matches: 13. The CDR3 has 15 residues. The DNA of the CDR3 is TGTGCCAGCCGATCATCAAACAGGGGGAACGAAAAACTGTTTTTT. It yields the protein CASRSSNRGNEKLFF.

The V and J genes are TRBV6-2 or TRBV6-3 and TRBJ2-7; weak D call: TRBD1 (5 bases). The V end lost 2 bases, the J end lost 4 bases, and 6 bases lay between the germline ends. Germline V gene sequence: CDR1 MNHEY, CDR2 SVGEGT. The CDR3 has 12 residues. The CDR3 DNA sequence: TGTGCCAGCAGTTACCAGGGATACGAGCAGTACTTC. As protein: CASSYQGYEQYF.

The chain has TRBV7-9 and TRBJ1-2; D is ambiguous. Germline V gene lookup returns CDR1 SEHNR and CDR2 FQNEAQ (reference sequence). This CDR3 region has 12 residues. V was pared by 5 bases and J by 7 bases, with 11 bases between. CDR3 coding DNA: TGTGCCAGCAGCCCCCCGACGGGTGGCTACACCTTC. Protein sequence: CASSPPTGGYTF.

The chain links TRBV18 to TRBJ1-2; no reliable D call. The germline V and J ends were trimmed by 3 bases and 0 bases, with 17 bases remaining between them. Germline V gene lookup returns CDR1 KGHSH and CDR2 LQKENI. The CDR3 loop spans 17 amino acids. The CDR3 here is CASSPREASVANYGYTF. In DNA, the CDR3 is TGTGCCAGCTCACCTCGGGAGGCGTCGGTAGCTAACTATGGCTACACCTTC.

The CDR3 bases are TGTGCCAGCATCTCCCTGTCCACTGAAGCTTTCTTT. It translates to CASISLSTEAFF. This sequence joins TRBV27 and TRBJ1-1; no firm D call. CDR1 and CDR2 from the germline V gene are MNHEY and SMNVEV (reference sequence). The V and J ends lost 7 bases and 4 bases respectively, with 10 bases between them. CDR3 length: 12 residues.

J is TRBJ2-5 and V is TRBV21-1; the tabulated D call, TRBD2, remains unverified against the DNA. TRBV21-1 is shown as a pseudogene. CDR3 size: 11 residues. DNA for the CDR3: TGTGCCAGCACACTAGCGGAGACCCAGTACTTC. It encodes CASTLAETQYF.

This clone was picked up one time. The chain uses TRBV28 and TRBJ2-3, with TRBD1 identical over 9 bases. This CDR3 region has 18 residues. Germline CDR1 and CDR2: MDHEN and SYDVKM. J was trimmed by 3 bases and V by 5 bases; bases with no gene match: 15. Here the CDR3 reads CASSPPGGTGGATDTQYF. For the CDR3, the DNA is TGTGCCAGCAGTCCCCCAGGCGGAACAGGGGGCGCGACAGATACGCAGTATTTT.

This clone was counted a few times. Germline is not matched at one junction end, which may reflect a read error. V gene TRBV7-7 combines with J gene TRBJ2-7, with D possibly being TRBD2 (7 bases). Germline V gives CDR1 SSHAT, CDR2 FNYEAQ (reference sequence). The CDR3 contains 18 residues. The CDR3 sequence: CASSLVSRGGLFCYEQYF. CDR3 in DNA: TGTGCTAGCAGCTTAGTTTCTAGGGGGGGGCTTTTTTGCTACGAGCAGTACTTC.

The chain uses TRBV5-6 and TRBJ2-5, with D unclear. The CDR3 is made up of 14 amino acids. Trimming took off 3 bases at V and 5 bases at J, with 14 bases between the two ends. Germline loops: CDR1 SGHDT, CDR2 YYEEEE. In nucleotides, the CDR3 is TGTGCCAGCAGCTCCACTTTTAACGCTGAGACCCAGTACTTC. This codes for CASSSTFNAETQYF.

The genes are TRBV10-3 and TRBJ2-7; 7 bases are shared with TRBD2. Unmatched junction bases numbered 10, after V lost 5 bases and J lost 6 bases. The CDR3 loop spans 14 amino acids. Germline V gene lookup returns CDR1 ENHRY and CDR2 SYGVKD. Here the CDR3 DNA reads TGTGCCATCAGTCTAGCGGAAGCGTTATGCGAGCAGTACTTC. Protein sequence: CAISLAEALCEQYF.

The CDR3 protein is CASRPNRGPGEQYF. The DNA of the CDR3 is TGTGCCAGCAGACCAAACAGGGGGCCTGGCGAGCAGTACTTC. The gene calls are TRBV13 and TRBJ2-7, with TRBD1 matching over 9 bases. J gave up 6 bases and V 6 bases, and 9 bases lay outside the gene matches. The CDR3 spans 14 residues. CDR1 PRHDT and CDR2 FYEKMQ come from the germline V gene (reference sequence). The variable domain in full, with the rest retrieved from reference TRBV13 and TRBJ2-7, is AAGVIQSPRHLIKEKRETATLKCYPIPRHDTVYWYQQGPGQDPQFLISFYEKMQSDKGSIPDRFSAQQFSDYHSELNMSSLELGDSALYFCASRPNRGPGEQYFGPGTRLTVT.

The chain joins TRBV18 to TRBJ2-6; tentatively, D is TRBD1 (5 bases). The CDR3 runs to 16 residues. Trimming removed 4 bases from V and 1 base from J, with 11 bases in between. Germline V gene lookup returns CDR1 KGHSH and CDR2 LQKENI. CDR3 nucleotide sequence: TGTGCCAGCTCACTGACCTCAGGGTCTGGGGCCAACGTCCTGACTTTC. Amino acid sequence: CASSLTSGSGANVLTF.

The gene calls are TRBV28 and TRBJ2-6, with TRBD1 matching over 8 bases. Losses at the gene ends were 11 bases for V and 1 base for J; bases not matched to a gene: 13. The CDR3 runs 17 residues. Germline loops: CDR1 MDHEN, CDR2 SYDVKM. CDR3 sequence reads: CAADRDRQSSGANVLTF. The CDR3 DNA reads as TGTGCCGCAGACCGGGACAGGCAATCTTCTGGGGCCAACGTCCTGACTTTC.

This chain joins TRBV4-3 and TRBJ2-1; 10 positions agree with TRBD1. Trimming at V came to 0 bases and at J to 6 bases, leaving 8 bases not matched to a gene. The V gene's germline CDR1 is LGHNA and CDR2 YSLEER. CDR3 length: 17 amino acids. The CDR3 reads CASSQDWGQGSSNEQFF. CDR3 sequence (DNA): TGCGCCAGCAGCCAAGATTGGGGACAGGGGTCCAGCAATGAGCAGTTCTTC.

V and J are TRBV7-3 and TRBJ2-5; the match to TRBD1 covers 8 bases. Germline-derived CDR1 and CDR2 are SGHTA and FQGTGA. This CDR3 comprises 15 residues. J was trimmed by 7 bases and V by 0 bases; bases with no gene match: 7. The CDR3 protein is CASSLTSRGQGTQYF. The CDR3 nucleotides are TGTGCCAGCAGCTTAACGTCCAGGGGGCAGGGGACCCAGTACTTC.

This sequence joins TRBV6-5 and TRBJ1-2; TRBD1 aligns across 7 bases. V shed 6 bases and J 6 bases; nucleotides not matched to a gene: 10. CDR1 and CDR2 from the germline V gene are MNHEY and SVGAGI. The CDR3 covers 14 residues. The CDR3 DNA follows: TGTGCCAGCAGAACGACAGGGCCAATGAATGGCTACACCTTC. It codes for CASRTTGPMNGYTF.